The 2 T cell receptor beta chains in this list originate from one sample, sequenced in a study of blood T cell repertoires in COVID-19. Only in-frame clones appear in the TCRdb table, and some are missing; sequencing was by immunoSEQ multiplex PCR. The data show over 600,000 clones, 90% seen once. Input material: peripheral blood. The origin of the receptors is a young woman with acute or convalescent COVID-19.

The J gene is TRBJ1-3, the V gene TRBV7-9; possibly TRBD1 for D (6 bases). There are 15 residues in the CDR3. Germline V gene sequence: CDR1 SEHNR, CDR2 FQNEAQ (reference sequence). V shed 0 bases and J shed 8 bases, with 14 bases lying between them. The CDR3 DNA is TGTGCCAGCAGCTTAGCGCCCAGGGGCTGGGACACCATATATTTT. It specifies CASSLAPRGWDTIYF.

This sequence joins TRBV6-6 and TRBJ2-7, with 8 nucleotides matching TRBD1. CDR3 length equals 16 residues. Germline loops: CDR1 MNHNY, CDR2 SVGAGI (reference sequence). V lost 7 bases and J lost 1; bases outside the gene matches: 12. CDR3 sequence reads: CASTPNRGKSSYEQYF. CDR3 bases: TGTGCCAGCACGCCCAACAGGGGGAAATCTTCCTACGAGCAGTACTTC.